The 6 T cell receptor beta chains below all came from one sample that was sequenced in a study of cytomegalovirus exposure and HLA in healthy donors. The PCR contained 60 Vbeta and 13 Jbeta primers. Data came from immunoSEQ multiplex PCR; TCRdb stores just in-frame clones and leaves some out. This repertoire shows about 200,000 clones, around 79% found once; its top ten account for nearly 0.4%. The sequenced material came from PBMCs. Receptors were obtained from a male donor in good health and CMV-seropositive.

This clone was detected only a few times. The chain carries TRBV2 and TRBJ1-1; TRBD1 might be the D (5 bases). V shed 5 bases and J shed 1 base, with 11 bases lying between them. CDR3 length: 14 amino acids. The V gene's germline CDR1 is SNHLY and CDR2 FYNNEI. CDR3 sequence (DNA): TGTGCCAGCAGTCAGGGAAATAGGAACACTGAAGCTTTCTTT. This sequence encodes CASSQGNRNTEAFF.

This clone was counted only a few times. The V call is TRBV10-3, the J call TRBJ2-2; 7 bases agree with TRBD1. The V gene's germline CDR1 is ENHRY and CDR2 SYGVKD. V dropped 7 bases and J dropped 3; count of bases not matched to a gene: 5. The CDR3 runs 14 residues. In nucleotides, the CDR3 is TGTGCCATCACTCCGGGACAGTACACCGGGGAGCTGTTTTTT. It is translated as CAITPGQYTGELFF.

A remark on this clone: This specimen includes other DNA sequences encoding the same CDR3. This chain joins TRBV9 and TRBJ2-5, with D perhaps matching TRBD2 (7 bases). Looked up from germline, CDR1 is SGDLS and CDR2 is YYNGEE. This CDR3 contains 14 residues. Trimming shortened V by 0 bases and J by 5 bases, and 11 bases separated the two germline ends. CDR3 sequence: CASSVGGGRETQYF. CDR3 DNA: TGTGCCAGCAGCGTAGGGGGGGGCAGGGAGACCCAGTACTTC.

The V gene is TRBV18, the J gene TRBJ1-1; 11 bases agree with TRBD1. The V segment lost 3 bases and the J segment 5 bases; nucleotides outside the gene matches: 5. The CDR3 runs to 15 residues. Germline assignment: CDR1 KGHSH and CDR2 LQKENI. CDR3 DNA: TGTGCCAGCTCACCGAGGACAGGGGGCGGAACTGAAGCTTTCTTT. Protein sequence: CASSPRTGGGTEAFF.

The rearrangement uses TRBV11-2 and TRBJ1-1, with TRBD1 matching 9 bases. The length of the CDR3 is 15 residues. Germline values: CDR1 SGHAT, CDR2 FQNNGV. V lost 3 bases and J lost 5; bases outside the gene matches: 7. The chain's CDR3 is CASSLNRGLETEAFF. The CDR3 nucleotides are TGTGCCAGCAGCTTGAACAGGGGGCTTGAGACTGAAGCTTTCTTT.

This clone turned up a few times. This rearrangement joins TRBV16 to TRBJ1-5, with D unclear. Germline V gene data show CDR1 as KGHSY and CDR2 as FQNENV. Trimming removed 0 bases at V and 7 bases at J, with 13 bases between. The CDR3 totals 15 residues. The CDR3 sequence is CASSQSVGTEQPQHF. As DNA, the CDR3 is TGTGCCAGCAGCCAATCGGTCGGCACAGAGCAGCCCCAGCATTTT.